Listed below are T cell receptor beta chains from one sample, sequenced in a study of CD8 T cells in ankylosing spondylitis. TCRdb ran MiXCR on the 5' RACE reads and lists one entry per CDR3 protein. This table holds approximately 150,000 distinct CDR3 sequences, 25% to 35% found once. Sequencing was carried out using synovial fluid, either unsorted or a sorted T cell fraction (not recorded which). The receptors were sampled from a male donor with ankylosing spondylitis. CDR3s include the opening cysteine and the closing phenylalanine or tryptophan. Fields, in order: CDR3 length, V gene, J gene, CDR3 protein.

>17|TRBV5-5|TRBJ1-1
CASSLEVGVTGLAEAFF
>18|TRBV6-5|TRBJ1-3
CASSSGQGLRSTGNTIYF
>15|TRBV7-9|TRBJ2-1
CASSLRGNALYEQFF
>14|TRBV24-1|TRBJ2-1
CATSAAGAYNEQFF
>15|TRBV6-1|TRBJ1-1
CASSESWQGVTEAFF
>15|TRBV12-3/TRBV12-4|TRBJ2-7
CASSDNRGRWYEQYF
>18|TRBV28|TRBJ2-3
CASSTPSPGLKYTDTQYF
>15|TRBV5-6|TRBJ2-5
CASSLTSGGTETQYF
>17|TRBV11-3|TRBJ2-1
CASSLDEVRGAYNEQFF
>11|TRBV9|TRBJ1-2
CASTSGRGYTF
>15|TRBV5-1|TRBJ2-1
CASSSETGSYNEQFF
>14|TRBV2|TRBJ1-2
CASSVEGANYGYTF
>13|TRBV5-6|TRBJ2-7
CASSLPGVREQYF
>14|TRBV7-9|TRBJ1-6
CASSFQQEGSPLHF
>15|TRBV10-3|TRBJ2-3
CAISALAGYSNTQYF
>16|TRBV28|TRBJ2-5
CASSLSLGFGQETQYF
>16|TRBV2|TRBJ2-5
CASSAHMRGTSGNQYF
>11|TRBV29-1|TRBJ2-5
CSVGQRETQYF
>12|TRBV10-3|TRBJ2-7
CAISEGQYEQYF
>16|TRBV5-6|TRBJ1-2
CASSLLPGPANYGYTF
>15|TRBV5-1|TRBJ2-5
CASSGPTDRQETQYF
>14|TRBV7-8|TRBJ2-7
CASGLRGHSYEQYF
>13|TRBV20-1|TRBJ2-1
CSAFRDRDNEQFF
>18|TRBV10-3|TRBJ1-5
CAISEGRGGGLSNQPQHF
>21|TRBV28|TRBJ1-1
CASSLDPGTDVTRTLNTEAFF
>16|TRBV4-3|TRBJ1-4
CASSQEAGRGGEKLFF
>13|TRBV11-3|TRBJ2-1
CASSYATYNEQFF
>13|TRBV20-1|TRBJ2-3
CSASGGLLDTQYF
>13|TRBV3-1|TRBJ1-6
CASSDRVDSPLHF
>14|TRBV24-1|TRBJ1-5
CATIWGRLGQPQHF
>12|TRBV3-1|TRBJ1-2
CASSQGDHGYTF
>13|TRBV6-1|TRBJ1-1
CASSEIRGAEAFF
>14|TRBV6-5|TRBJ1-1
CASSYAGVNTEAFF
>15|TRBV12-3/TRBV12-4|TRBJ2-3
CALGTSGTRTDTQYF
>15|TRBV6-2/TRBV6-3|TRBJ2-4
CASGNGFRGPNIQYF
>14|TRBV2|TRBJ2-1
CASSDGWIYNEQFF
>12|TRBV20-1|TRBJ2-5
CSASKGPETQYF